Listed below are T cell receptor beta chains from one sample, sequenced in a study of cytomegalovirus exposure and HLA in healthy donors. Repertoires were generated with immunoSEQ multiplex PCR, while TCRdb's copy carries only in-frame clones and drops some. In all, the sample yields about 140,000 clones. Sequenced sample: PBMCs. The receptors here all came from a male donor in good health and CMV-seronegative. Both conserved end residues are trimmed from each CDR3.

J: TRBJ1-1
length: 13
V: TRBV11-2
CDR3: ASSRTGQTNTEAF

J: TRBJ1-1
length: 11
V: TRBV29-1
CDR3: SAWTGVLTEAF

J: TRBJ1-4
length: 13
V: TRBV5-1
CDR3: ASSLEGEPREKLF

J: TRBJ1-1
length: 12
V: TRBV2
CDR3: ASSGRQGGTEAF

J: TRBJ1-4
length: 12
V: TRBV6-5
CDR3: ASRPQGAGEKLF

J: TRBJ2-1
length: 15
V: TRBV4-2
CDR3: ASSQATTGGRDNEQF

J: TRBJ2-3
length: 13
V: TRBV6-4
CDR3: ASSDSSRGTDTQY

J: TRBJ2-7
length: 13
V: TRBV30
CDR3: AWGHGTGISYEQY

J: TRBJ1-5
length: 13
V: TRBV18
CDR3: ASSPLGGGDQPQH

J: TRBJ1-4
length: 14
V: TRBV4-3
CDR3: ASSQGDRRVTEKLF

J: TRBJ2-7
length: 14
V: TRBV9
CDR3: ASSVGQDGLGYEQY

J: TRBJ2-1
length: 13
V: TRBV25-1
CDR3: ASSEDFSSDNEQF

J: NA
length: 13
V: TRBV30
CDR3: AWSAGLPSSYEQY

J: TRBJ2-7
length: 14
V: TRBV6-6
CDR3: ASSYSPQGRSYEQY

J: TRBJ1-4
length: 15
V: TRBV9
CDR3: ASSVGPPRGTNEKLF

J: TRBJ1-5
length: 13
V: TRBV18
CDR3: ASSPESRGDQPQH

J: TRBJ2-7
length: 14
V: TRBV27
CDR3: ASSLSPDRGRYEQY

J: TRBJ1-1
length: 12
V: TRBV18
CDR3: ASSPPGVDTEAF

J: TRBJ1-2
length: 13
V: TRBV27
CDR3: ASSSFKQGIHGYT

J: TRBJ2-7
length: 12
V: TRBV19
CDR3: ASSLTRGPYEQY

J: TRBJ2-7
length: 12
V: TRBV9
CDR3: ASSVEARLYEQY

J: TRBJ1-4
length: 12
V: TRBV30
CDR3: AWTGTSLEGKLF

J: TRBJ2-2
length: 10
V: TRBV5-5
CDR3: ASSSGAGELF

J: TRBJ1-1
length: 11
V: TRBV6-5
CDR3: ASRRAMNTEAF

J: TRBJ2-5
length: 10
V: TRBV7-7
CDR3: ASSSLQETQY

J: TRBJ1-4
length: 13
V: TRBV2
CDR3: ASSEARSGREKLF

J: TRBJ2-3
length: 12
V: TRBV19
CDR3: ASSIEWSTDTQY

J: TRBJ1-4
length: 12
V: TRBV6-5
CDR3: ASTTGLINEKLF

J: TRBJ1-2
length: 13
V: TRBV30
CDR3: AWSLSNSRVEGYT

J: TRBJ2-7
length: 13
V: TRBV9
CDR3: ASSVDGTESYEQY

J: TRBJ2-5
length: 12
V: TRBV5-1
CDR3: ASSWTGGQETQY

J: TRBJ1-2
length: 12
V: TRBV23-1
CDR3: ASPPPRDKNGYT

J: TRBJ2-7
length: 12
V: TRBV18
CDR3: ASSPRGGNTGQY

J: TRBJ2-7
length: 13
V: TRBV11-2
CDR3: ASSTPGKGVHEQY

J: TRBJ2-7
length: 15
V: TRBV5-1
CDR3: ASSLGDQQGIPYEQY

J: TRBJ2-7
length: 11
V: TRBV13
CDR3: ASSLEASYEQY

J: TRBJ1-5
length: 13
V: TRBV5-6
CDR3: ASSFSGTADQPQH

J: TRBJ1-4
length: 13
V: TRBV4-2
CDR3: ASSQYGQGNEKLF

J: TRBJ2-6
length: 13
V: TRBV6-1
CDR3: ASSEDSSGANVLT

J: TRBJ2-2
length: 12
V: TRBV30
CDR3: ASTTRGATGELF

J: TRBJ2-7
length: 10
V: TRBV7-9
CDR3: ASSAGVYEQY

J: TRBJ1-2
length: 13
V: TRBV5-1
CDR3: ASSPVEVSVDGYT

J: TRBJ1-1
length: 16
V: TRBV5-1
CDR3: ASSPTGYFAVENTEAF

J: TRBJ1-4
length: 11
V: TRBV6-5
CDR3: ASSYGLPSKLF

J: TRBJ2-3
length: 12
V: TRBV5-1
CDR3: ASSLADKGDTQY

J: TRBJ1-6
length: 12
V: TRBV6-5
CDR3: ASRPGQPNSPLH

J: TRBJ2-7
length: 10
V: TRBV5-5
CDR3: ASLAGTTEQY

J: TRBJ1-2
length: 12
V: TRBV28
CDR3: ASREQWALFGYT

J: TRBJ1-2
length: 13
V: TRBV7-2
CDR3: ASSLDAGGAYGYT

J: TRBJ2-7
length: 11
V: TRBV9
CDR3: ASSPRLNYEQY

J: TRBJ1-6
length: 14
V: TRBV25-1
CDR3: ASSVTNGTGNSPLH

J: TRBJ2-7
length: 13
V: TRBV4-1
CDR3: ASSQAVGGTYEQY

J: TRBJ2-1
length: 14
V: TRBV14
CDR3: ASSQPRAGVRNEQF

J: TRBJ2-5
length: 15
V: TRBV18
CDR3: ASSPPGWGTSSETQY

J: TRBJ2-2
length: 12
V: TRBV15
CDR3: ATSPGHYTGELF

J: TRBJ2-7
length: 10
V: TRBV6-6
CDR3: ASRSAGDEQY

J: TRBJ1-1
length: 13
V: TRBV5-1
CDR3: ASSLSGLPNTEAF

J: TRBJ1-2
length: 11
V: TRBV5-1
CDR3: ASSRAESDGYT

J: TRBJ1-1
length: 15
V: TRBV9
CDR3: ASSVEARLSGGTEAF

J: TRBJ2-7
length: 9
V: TRBV27
CDR3: ASWEGYEQY